This T cell receptor beta chain derives from a study of T-cell reconstitution after alpha-beta-depleted transplantation in children listed by TCRdb under 2016. In terms of the full investigation: The study quantitatively tracked T-cell immune reconstitution after TCRalphabeta/CD19-depleted allogeneic hematopoietic cell transplantation in children using TCR repertoire profiling.

This clonotype was seen a single time. The specificity of this receptor is unknown. No much larger clone is present one base from it, and per-base qualities are unavailable. The investigation overall reported the following: In some patients, high TCRbeta diversity at day 60 was attributed to recipient T cells and intrathymic progenitors that had survived conditioning. The frequencies of hyperexpanded clones fell over the following months, and after one year, T-cell counts and TCRbeta diversity were mostly attributed to newly produced T cells. Apparently early alphabetaT-cell count recovery about two months after transplant reportedly relied on only several hundred rapidly expanded clones derived from non-depleted graft cells.

V was cut back by 3 bases and J by 3 bases, leaving a gap of 17 bases between them. The CDR3 runs 16 residues from the cysteine to the phenylalanine. Solely the CDR3 DNA is kept, with 48 bases framed from the first base. This specimen's treatment or condition label, interpreted: allogeneic hematopoietic cell transplantation with graft depleted of TCRalphabeta T cells and CD19 B cells. Transplant recipients were children who received TCRalphabeta/CD19-depleted allogeneic hematopoietic cell grafts. Libraries were built with PCR. TCRdb lists the instrument as Illumina HiSeq 2500. TCR library preparation used molecular barcoding, with unique molecular identifiers applied to normalize quantification of the TCRbeta repertoire. TCRdb took the public reads, trimmed them with fastp at Q25, ran MiXCR for clone calling and kept in-frame beta chains. All rows with the same CDR3 protein become a single entry with the most common DNA and genes. The sample yields about 980,000 distinct CDR3 sequences; around 30% were counted once. The leading ten clones occupy roughly 28% of the sample.

The sequence links TRBV12-3 or TRBV12-4 to TRBJ1-2; the D segment could be TRBD1, given 6 matching bases. The clonotype originates from a boy under three years old who had a stem cell transplant for SCID, so the T cells may come from the graft donor. The sequences come from PBMCs, mostly from graft donor cells, collected 360 days after TCRalphabeta/CD19-depleted stem cell transplant. The nucleotide sequence reads as follows: TGTGCCAGCAGTTTCCAGGGGCAAATGGCCTACTATGGCTACACCTTC. It translates to CASSFQGQMAYYGYTF.